Each of the 5 T cell receptor beta chains below was sequenced from the same sample in a study of blood T cell repertoires in COVID-19. Produced via immunoSEQ multiplex PCR; TCRdb's table is partial and in-frame only. This table holds about 270,000 clones, 86% found once. Sequenced material: peripheral blood. Receptors originate from a woman aged 60-70 years who had recovered from COVID-19.

This clone came up once. The gene calls are TRBV19 and TRBJ2-3, with 11 bases aligning to TRBD2. J was trimmed by 2 bases and V by 2 bases; bases with no gene match: 9. The CDR3 runs 18 residues. Germline CDR1 and CDR2: LNHDA and SQIVND (reference sequence). CDR3 DNA: TGTGCCAGTAGTATAACAAGGACTAGCGGGCCAAACACAGATACGCAGTATTTT. Translated, it gives CASSITRTSGPNTDTQYF.

V gene TRBV24-1 combines with J gene TRBJ2-6; no clear D gene. The CDR3 contains 12 residues. CDR1 is KGHDR and CDR2 is SFDVKD in the germline V gene. V was pared by 0 bases and J by 12 bases, with 5 bases between. The chain's CDR3 is CATSDLSPVLTF. The CDR3 DNA reads TGTGCCACCAGTGATTTGAGCCCCGTCCTGACTTTC.

The chain recombines TRBV7-9 with TRBJ2-1; no reliable D call. The germline V and J ends were trimmed by 8 bases and 1 base, with 12 bases remaining between them. From germline, CDR1 is SEHNR and CDR2 FQNEAQ (reference sequence). This CDR3 has 14 amino acids. CDR3 loop: CASLGLSSYNEQFF. The CDR3 nucleotides read TGTGCCAGCCTCGGTCTCTCGTCCTACAATGAGCAGTTCTTC.

The chain uses TRBV9 and TRBJ2-7; 10 bases agree with TRBD1. The V segment lost 3 bases and the J segment 5 bases; nucleotides outside the gene matches: 2. The germline V gene encodes CDR1 SGDLS and CDR2 YYNGEE. The CDR3 has 13 residues. This chain's CDR3 is CASSGQGAHEQYF. The CDR3 region has the DNA TGTGCCAGCAGCGGACAGGGGGCCCACGAGCAGTACTTC.

The rearrangement joins TRBV7-2 to TRBJ1-3; 10 positions match TRBD1. Germline values: CDR1 SGHTA, CDR2 FQGNSA. This CDR3 has 15 residues. Trimming took 5 bases from V and 0 from J; bases not matched to a gene: 1. DNA of the CDR3: TGTGCCAGCAGCCGGACAGGGGGCTCTGGAAACACCATATATTTT. It translates to CASSRTGGSGNTIYF.